The 16 T cell receptor beta chains listed next were all sequenced from one sample in a study of T cells in tuberculosis (dated by TCRdb to 2016 to 2019). The library relied on the immunoSEQ multiplex PCR assay. The source is immuneACCESS, and TCRdb retained only in-frame sequences with V and J called. Part of the clones is not carried over; for the studies checked, unresolved V genes explain less than half of this, and the remainder is unexplained. The sample table lists around 30,000 clones, 90% to 95% of them with a count of one. In total, the top ten clones hold 4% to 5.5% of the sample. What was sequenced was PBMCs. The receptors were sampled from a donor aged 10 to 29 with latent tuberculosis or without tuberculosis infection.

The rearrangement uses TRBV6-4 and TRBJ2-3; 13 bases line up with TRBD2. CDR1 and CDR2 from the germline V gene are MRHNA and SNTAGT. The V gene end was trimmed by 3 bases and the J gene end by 4 bases; junction bases not matched to a gene: 4. This CDR3 has 16 amino acids. CDR3 sequence reads: CASSERLAGGADTQYF. The CDR3 bases are TGTGCCAGCAGTGAGCGACTAGCGGGAGGCGCAGATACGCAGTATTTT.

The table lists this clone with a count of one. The CDR3 DNA reads TGTGCCAGCAGCCCCCCGAGCTCCTACGAGCAGTACTTC. Amino acid sequence: CASSPPSSYEQYF. The V call is TRBV7-9, the J call TRBJ2-7; D is ambiguous. This CDR3 has 13 amino acids. Trimming removed 5 bases at V and 0 bases at J, with 8 bases between. Germline CDR1 is SEHNR and CDR2 is FQNEAQ (reference sequence).

The genes are TRBV21-1 and TRBJ2-1; TRBD2 was called by the table and not checked on the DNA. TRBV21-1 has pseudogene status. CDR3 length: 19 residues. CDR3 nucleotide sequence: TGTGCCACGTCCCACAGGGTTAATTGTATTGTGCGGGAGCTCAATGAGCAGTTCTTC. It translates to CATSHRVNCIVRELNEQFF.

The V call is TRBV9, the J call TRBJ2-1; perhaps TRBD2 as D (6 bases). This CDR3 is 15 amino acids long. V lost 0 bases and J lost 10, with 17 bases in between. Germline assignment: CDR1 SGDLS and CDR2 YYNGEE. The CDR3 nucleotides are TGTGCCAGCAGCGTAGAGCGGGTCCCCTCAGGGGAGCAGTTCTTC. This codes for CASSVERVPSGEQFF.

The chain joins TRBV5-1 to TRBJ2-3, with TRBD2 matching over 14 bases. CDR3 length equals 17 residues. After removal of 4 bases from V and 2 bases from J, the junction contained 6 bases not matched to a gene. Germline V gene lookup returns CDR1 SGHRS and CDR2 YFSETQ. CDR3 protein: CASSPGLAGDITDTQYF. The CDR3, as DNA: TGCGCCAGCAGCCCGGGACTAGCGGGGGACATCACAGATACGCAGTATTTT.

Written as DNA, the CDR3 is TGTGCCAGCAGTTTAAGGGGCTTCCACACTGAAGCTTTCTTT. Translating it yields CASSLRGFHTEAFF. The chain recombines TRBV28 with TRBJ1-1, with D perhaps TRBD1 (5 bases). Germline V gene lookup returns CDR1 MDHEN and CDR2 SYDVKM. The CDR3 has 14 residues. V was pared by 2 bases and J by 3 bases, with 10 bases between.

This rearrangement joins TRBV28 to TRBJ2-1; maybe TRBD2 (6 bases). V was cut by 6 bases and J by 0 bases, with 15 bases left in between. The CDR3 sequence is 16 residues long. The germline V gene encodes CDR1 MDHEN and CDR2 SYDVKM. CDR3 residues: CASRPAGGVSYNEQFF. CDR3 DNA: TGTGCCAGCAGACCTGCGGGCGGGGTCTCCTACAATGAGCAGTTCTTC. Full variable domain (remainder filled in from reference TRBV28 and TRBJ2-1): DVKVTQSSRYLVKRTGEKVFLECVQDMDHENMFWYRQDPGLGLRLIYFSYDVKMKEKGDIPEGYSVSREKKERFSLILESASTNQTSMYLCASRPAGGVSYNEQFFGPGTRLTVL.

The rearrangement uses TRBV5-4 and TRBJ2-2; 11 positions agree with TRBD1. The CDR3 is 16 residues long. Germline trimming cut 4 bases from V and 8 bases from J; bases unmatched to any gene: 10. The V gene's germline CDR1 is SGHNT and CDR2 YYREEE (reference sequence). The CDR3, as DNA: TGTGCCAGCAGCCCACATGGACAGGGGGCGACTGGGGAGCTGTTTTTT. It is translated as CASSPHGQGATGELFF.

The J gene is TRBJ2-1, the V gene TRBV19; 7 bases agree with TRBD2. The CDR3 spans 16 residues. Germline V gene sequence: CDR1 LNHDA, CDR2 SQIVND (reference sequence). The V gene end was trimmed by 7 bases and the J gene end by 2 bases; junction bases not matched to a gene: 11. As DNA, the CDR3 is TGTGCCAGTACCTCCTCTTACGGGGGGACCTACAATGAGCAGTTCTTC. Translation gives CASTSSYGGTYNEQFF.

This chain joins TRBV2 and TRBJ1-5; D possibly corresponds to TRBD1 (6 bases). Germline V lookup: CDR1 SNHLY, CDR2 FYNNEI. This CDR3 has 16 residues. Trimming left V 6 bases short and J 4 bases short, with 19 bases between. The chain's CDR3 is CASRFRGLGMNQPQHF. In DNA, the CDR3 is TGTGCCAGCAGGTTCAGGGGCCTGGGAATGAATCAGCCCCAGCATTTT.

The J gene is TRBJ1-5, the V gene TRBV2, with D uncertain. The CDR3 is 16 amino acids. From germline, CDR1 is SNHLY and CDR2 FYNNEI. V lost 3 bases and J 0 bases, leaving 12 bases between the germline ends. The CDR3 DNA reads TGTGCCAGCAGTGATAGAACAGCTTATAGCAATCAGCCCCAGCATTTT. Its protein product is CASSDRTAYSNQPQHF.

The chain uses TRBV9 and TRBJ2-5; 15 bases match TRBD2. V lost 5 bases and J lost 4; bases outside the gene matches: 12. Germline CDR1 is SGDLS and CDR2 is YYNGEE. CDR3 size: 18 residues. This CDR3 reads CASSVPGLAGGMGETQYF. As DNA, the CDR3 is TGTGCCAGCAGTGTCCCGGGACTAGCGGGAGGAATGGGAGAGACCCAGTACTTC.

The gene calls are TRBV4-1 and TRBJ2-3; D may be TRBD2 (6 bases). CDR3 length: 14 amino acids. Trimming took 8 bases from V and 2 from J, leaving 14 bases between them. CDR1 is MGHRA and CDR2 is YSYEKL in the germline V gene. CDR3 DNA sequence: TGCGCCAGCGGATTCACTAGCACCACAGATACGCAGTATTTT. This sequence encodes CASGFTSTTDTQYF.

The rearrangement uses TRBV19 and TRBJ2-7; 10 bases align to TRBD2. V dropped 4 bases and J dropped 3; count of bases not matched to a gene: 9. CDR3 length equals 16 residues. Germline-derived CDR1 and CDR2 are LNHDA and SQIVND (reference sequence). This CDR3 reads CASSKGLAGAGYEQYF. CDR3 DNA sequence: TGTGCCAGTAGTAAGGGTCTAGCGGGAGCGGGCTACGAGCAGTACTTC.

The chain recombines TRBV5-4 with TRBJ2-1; 10 bases agree with TRBD2. The CDR3 loop spans 15 amino acids. V trimming: 5 bases; J trimming: 4 bases; junction bases outside the gene matches: 6. Germline CDR1 reads SGHNT; CDR2 reads YYREEE (reference sequence). The CDR3 is CASRTAGGQYNEQFF. The CDR3 coding sequence is TGTGCCAGCAGGACAGCGGGGGGGCAGTACAATGAGCAGTTCTTC.

The chain has TRBV11-3 and TRBJ2-2; the match to TRBD2 covers 15 bases. V lost 0 bases, J lost 4 bases, and 6 bases stayed unmatched. The CDR3 runs to 19 residues. Germline V gene data show CDR1 as SGHNT and CDR2 as YENEEA. The CDR3 nucleotides are TGTGCCAGCAGCTTAGAGTGGACTAGCGGGGGGGCCCCCACCGGGGAGCTGTTTTTT. Translated, it gives CASSLEWTSGGAPTGELFF. Complete variable domain (other parts from reference TRBV11-3 and TRBJ2-2): EAGVVQSPRYKIIEKKQPVAFWCNPISGHNTLYWYLQNLGQGPELLIRYENEEAVDDSQLPKDRFSAERLKGVDSTLKIQPAELGDSAVYLCASSLEWTSGGAPTGELFFGEGSRLTVL.